The 17 T cell receptor beta chains reported below all come from one sample, sequenced in a study of blood T cell repertoires in COVID-19. Profiling relied on immunoSEQ multiplex PCR, and the TCRdb table lists in-frame clones only, not all of them. The sample has about 140,000 clones; 80% to 85% are singletons. Sequenced material: peripheral blood. All receptors derive from a woman aged 80 or over with acute or convalescent COVID-19.

This clone was recorded once. The CDR3 here is CASSHGQVKETQYF. CDR3 in DNA: TGCGCCAGCAGCCACGGACAGGTTAAAGAGACCCAGTACTTC. The V and J genes are TRBV5-1 and TRBJ2-5, with TRBD1 matching 7 bases. The CDR3 runs to 14 residues. Trimming cost V 4 bases and J 3 bases; bases outside gene matches: 6. From germline, CDR1 is SGHRS and CDR2 YFSETQ.

The genes are TRBV2 and TRBJ2-7, with D perhaps matching TRBD1 (6 bases). V was pared by 4 bases and J by 6 bases, with 16 bases between. The CDR3 sequence is 14 residues long. Germline loops: CDR1 SNHLY, CDR2 FYNNEI. The chain's CDR3 is CASSAGQNKAEQYF. CDR3 sequence (DNA): TGTGCCAGCAGTGCCGGACAGAATAAGGCCGAGCAGTACTTC. The full variable domain, its missing parts supplied by reference TRBV2 and TRBJ2-7, is EPEVTQTPSHQVTQMGQEVILRCVPISNHLYFYWYRQILGQKVEFLVSFYNNEISEKSEIFDDQFSVERPDGSNFTLKIRSTKLEDSAMYFCASSAGQNKAEQYFGPGTRLTVT.

The V and J genes are TRBV21-1 and TRBJ1-1; the table's D call, TRBD1, has no DNA check behind it. TRBV21-1 is a recognized pseudogene. The CDR3 consists of 19 residues. The CDR3 nucleotides read TGTGCCAGCAGCAAAGTGGTTAGGGACAGGGCGTTGGGAAACACTGAAGCTTTCTTT. Translated, it gives CASSKVVRDRALGNTEAFF.

The J gene is TRBJ1-3, the V gene TRBV7-3; D might be TRBD1 (5 bases). Trimming took off 4 bases at V and 1 base at J, with 8 bases between the two ends. The CDR3 has 14 amino acids. Looked up from germline, CDR1 is SGHTA and CDR2 is FQGTGA. This chain's CDR3 is CASSSGGSGNTIYF. The CDR3 region has the DNA TGTGCCAGCAGCTCCGGGGGATCTGGAAACACCATATATTTT.

The chain recombines TRBV10-1 with TRBJ2-1; 8 nucleotides agree with TRBD2. Per the germline V gene, CDR1 is WNHNN and CDR2 is SYGVQD (reference sequence). This CDR3 contains 13 residues. The trim removed 6 bases at V and 7 bases at J, leaving 5 bases unmatched. The CDR3 DNA sequence: TGCGCCAGCAGAAGCGGGGGTGGGAATGAGCAGTTCTTC. Protein: CASRSGGGNEQFF.

The table lists this clone with a few counts. V and J are TRBV9 and TRBJ2-1; the match to TRBD2 covers 8 bases. Looked up from germline, CDR1 is SGDLS and CDR2 is YYNGEE. The CDR3 runs 16 residues. With 3 bases clipped from V and 4 bases from J, the junction kept 9 bases outside the gene matches. The CDR3: CASSGRLATTYNEQFF. The CDR3 nucleotides are TGTGCCAGCAGCGGCCGACTAGCGACAACATACAATGAGCAGTTCTTC.

The chain employs TRBV21-1 and TRBJ2-5; the D call TRBD1 from the table was never checked on the DNA. TRBV21-1 is reported as a pseudogene. The CDR3 is 18 amino acids. This chain's CDR3 is CASSKAQSKGQGMETQYF. CDR3 DNA: TGTGCCAGCAGCAAAGCCCAATCCAAAGGACAGGGTATGGAGACCCAGTACTTC.

The rearrangement uses TRBV15 and TRBJ2-1, with TRBD2 identical over 7 bases. Losses at the gene ends were 4 bases for V and 3 bases for J; bases not matched to a gene: 12. CDR1 and CDR2 (germline): LNHNV, YYDKDF (reference sequence). The CDR3 loop spans 17 amino acids. CDR3 region: CATSNPGASGSYNEQFF. The DNA for the CDR3 is TGTGCCACCAGCAACCCCGGTGCTAGCGGAAGCTACAATGAGCAGTTCTTC.

This chain joins TRBV11-2 and TRBJ1-3; possibly TRBD1 for D (5 bases). V dropped 2 bases and J dropped 4 bases, with 18 bases sitting between them. CDR3 length: 17 amino acids. Germline assignment: CDR1 SGHAT and CDR2 FQNNGV. This CDR3 is CASSLSGLGPQGNTIYF. CDR3 sequence (DNA): TGTGCCAGCAGCTTATCAGGGTTAGGGCCTCAAGGAAACACCATATATTTT.

The gene calls are TRBV3-1 (or the pseudogene TRBV3-2) and TRBJ2-7; TRBD1 might be the D (5 bases). The V end was cut by 0 bases, the J end by 2 bases, with 11 bases between. The germline CDR1 and CDR2 sequences are LGHDT and YNNKEL (reference sequence). This CDR3 is built from 15 residues. CDR3 loop: CASSQDWGPPYEQYF. The CDR3 nucleotides read TGTGCCAGCAGCCAAGATTGGGGCCCCCCCTACGAGCAGTACTTC.

The chain uses TRBV5-1 and TRBJ2-3, with D possibly being TRBD1 (5 bases). Between the trimmed V and J ends, which lost 3 bases and 0 bases, there was a span of 14 bases. The CDR3 length is 16 residues. The germline V gene has CDR1 SGHRS and CDR2 YFSETQ. The CDR3 loop reads CASSSWGSSSTDTQYF. The CDR3 DNA is TGCGCCAGCAGCTCGTGGGGCAGCTCTAGCACAGATACGCAGTATTTT.

The rearrangement joins TRBV5-1 to TRBJ2-1; 8 bases line up with TRBD2. Germline CDR1 SGHRS, CDR2 YFSETQ. This CDR3 is built from 15 residues. Germline trimming cut 0 bases from V and 11 bases from J; bases unmatched to any gene: 10. The CDR3 coding sequence is TGCGCCAGCAGCTTGGGTAGCGGGGCGGCGCGGCAGCAGTTCTTC. This translates into CASSLGSGAARQQFF.

The rearrangement links TRBV19 to TRBJ2-1, with 11 bases identical to TRBD2. The CDR3 loop spans 15 amino acids. The germline gives CDR1 LNHDA, CDR2 SQIVND (reference sequence). J was trimmed by 2 bases and V by 9 bases; bases with no gene match: 6. The CDR3 DNA reads TGTGCCAGCTGTAGTAGCGGGGGGGCCTACAATGAGCAGTTCTTC. It is translated as CASCSSGGAYNEQFF.

Concerning this clone: The identical CDR3 is also encoded by other nucleotide sequences in the sample. The rearrangement joins TRBV5-1 to TRBJ2-5; 16 bases align to TRBD2. Germline V gene lookup returns CDR1 SGHRS and CDR2 YFSETQ. CDR3 length equals 15 residues. Unmatched junction bases numbered 2, after V lost 4 bases and J lost 5 bases. The CDR3 DNA is TGCGCCAGCAGCCGGGGACTAGCGGGAGGGGAGACCCAGTACTTC. Translating it yields CASSRGLAGGETQYF.

This clone was counted a few times. This rearrangement joins TRBV28 to TRBJ2-2, with 7 bases fitting TRBD2. V dropped 6 bases and J dropped 5; count of bases not matched to a gene: 9. CDR3 length: 15 residues. The V gene's germline CDR1 is MDHEN and CDR2 SYDVKM. CDR3 sequence reads: CASSPGGSGTGELFF. CDR3 DNA: TGTGCCAGCAGCCCGGGCGGGAGTGGAACCGGGGAGCTGTTTTTT.

This chain connects TRBV28 to TRBJ1-5; 7 bases are a match to TRBD1. Germline V gene data show CDR1 as MDHEN and CDR2 as SYDVKM. The junction had 6 bases not matched to a gene; V was cut back by 1 base and J by 3 bases. This CDR3 region has 16 residues. As DNA, the CDR3 is TGTGCCAGCAGTTTATTAGGGGGCGGAATCAATCAGCCCCAGCATTTT. Translation gives CASSLLGGGINQPQHF.

This clone occurred once. J is TRBJ2-6 and V is TRBV7-9; 7 bases align to TRBD1. The CDR3 has 17 amino acids. Germline CDR1 reads SEHNR; CDR2 reads FQNEAQ (reference sequence). The V segment lost 5 bases and the J segment 2 bases; nucleotides outside the gene matches: 9. The CDR3 nucleotides are TGTGCCAGCAGCCCGCGGACAGGAGCTCCTGGGGCCAACGTCCTGACTTTC. Protein sequence: CASSPRTGAPGANVLTF.